This T cell receptor beta chain emerged from a study of cytomegalovirus exposure and HLA in healthy donors. Overall study findings and caveats: For most TCR beta V segments, an earlier analysis put the productive rate at about 87% or about 30% of the time. TCR sequences were mostly rare, though some public TCRs occurred in many donors. Later work associated more than 15,000 TCR beta sequences with HLA alleles at 0.05 false discovery rate. CMV serostatus stood as the only immune exposure information on hand.

Primers: 60 Vbeta forward and 13 Jbeta reverse. Profiling relied on immunoSEQ multiplex PCR, and the TCRdb table lists in-frame clones only, not all of them. The data hold roughly 190,000 clones, with around 85% observed a single time. Turning to this clone: Its target is unknown.

Between the trimmed V and J ends, which lost 5 bases and 5 bases, there was a span of 18 bases. CDR3 size: 15 residues. The V gene's germline CDR1 is SGHVS and CDR2 FQNEAQ. The TCR sequence derives from a man over 45 in good health and CMV-seronegative. V is TRBV7-8 and J is TRBJ2-5; D perhaps matches TRBD2 (6 bases). Specimen: PBMCs. CDR3 in amino acids: CASSLLGSSGETQYF. In nucleotides, the CDR3 is TGTGCCAGCAGCCTCCTGGGGAGCAGCGGGGAGACCCAGTACTTC.